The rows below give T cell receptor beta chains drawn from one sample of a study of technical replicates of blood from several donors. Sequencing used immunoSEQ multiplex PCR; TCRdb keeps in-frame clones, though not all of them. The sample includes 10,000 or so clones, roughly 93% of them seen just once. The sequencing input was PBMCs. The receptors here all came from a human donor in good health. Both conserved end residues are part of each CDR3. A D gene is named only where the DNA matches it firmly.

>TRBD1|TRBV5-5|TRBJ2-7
TGTGCCAGCAGCTTGGCCTGGACAGGGGTTCCTTACGAGCAGTACTTC
CASSLAWTGVPYEQYF
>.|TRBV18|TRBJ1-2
TGTGCCAGCTCACCCAACAGGGTTATTGACTATGGCTACACCTTC
CASSPNRVIDYGYTF
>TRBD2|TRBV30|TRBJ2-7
TGTGCCTGGAGTGTATCCCAGCGGGAGATGTACGAGCAGTACTTC
CAWSVSQREMYEQYF
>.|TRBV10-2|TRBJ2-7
TGCGCCAGCAGTGAGCAGGGTAGCTACGAGCAGTACTTC
CASSEQGSYEQYF
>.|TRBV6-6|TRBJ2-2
TGTGCCAGCAGTTACTTAGCGAACACCGGGGAGCTGTTTTTT
CASSYLANTGELFF
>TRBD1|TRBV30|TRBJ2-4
TGTGCCTGGAACCCAACAGGGGCTTTAGCCAAAAACATTCAGTACTTC
CAWNPTGALAKNIQYF
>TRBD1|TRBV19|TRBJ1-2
TGTGCCAGTAGTACTGGGACAGGGGATGGCTACACCTTC
CASSTGTGDGYTF
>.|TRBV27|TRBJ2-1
TGTGCCAGCAGTTGGACTGTTAATGAGCAGTTCTTC
CASSWTVNEQFF
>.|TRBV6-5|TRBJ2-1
TGTGCCAGCAGTTCCCCGGGACGCGGGGTTTACAATGAGCAGTTCTTC
CASSSPGRGVYNEQFF
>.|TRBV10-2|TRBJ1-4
TGCGCCAGCAGTGAGTCAAGGGGAGAAAAACTGTTTTTT
CASSESRGEKLFF
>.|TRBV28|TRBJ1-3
TGTGCCAGCAGTTTATATGCGGATGGGAGGAACACCATATATTTT
CASSLYADGRNTIYF
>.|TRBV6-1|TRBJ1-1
TGTGCCAGCAGTGAAGCGGGGAGGACTGAAGCTTTCTTT
CASSEAGRTEAFF